The T cell receptor beta chain under discussion was sequenced for a study of yellow fever vaccine responses in identical twins (dated by TCRdb to 2017 to 2018). Study-level background: In the study, vaccine-responding T cell clones were precisely tracked in identical twins. Study-level results and caveats: According to the authors, in identical twins the way T cells responded to vaccination appeared partly convergent and partly personalized.

V and J are truncated by 4 bases and 4 bases respectively, leaving an intervening sequence of 13 bases. Including the terminal cysteine and phenylalanine, the CDR3 comprises 13 residues. Of the read, only the CDR3 DNA is kept; its 39 bases are in frame from base 1. CDR1 and CDR2 are drawn from the germline V gene: SQVTM, ANQGSEA. A word on this clonotype: The clone's antigen remains unknown. No much larger clonotype is one base removed from it; base qualities were not supplied.

Libraries were prepared through RT-PCR. The sample was run on an Illumina HiSeq 2500. In-frame beta chains were kept once TCRdb had trimmed the public reads at Q25 with fastp and called clones with MiXCR. Rows matching on CDR3 protein sequence are summarized as one entry with the most common DNA and genes. The sample contains around 9,600 distinct CDR3 sequences, approximately 83% of them found a single time. About 2.2% of the sample lies in the top ten. Specimen: T cells from blood (PBMCs), unsorted or a sorted subset (not recorded which), collected before or after yellow fever vaccination (not recorded which). The sequence was collected from a woman aged 18-29 years who received the yellow fever vaccine. Donor details come from another sample of the same person, matched by shared clones. The chain employs TRBV29-1 and TRBJ2-5; the D gene could be TRBD1 or TRBD2, each one agreeing over 5 bases. This receptor carries the CDR3 CSVGTYGGETQYF. The sequence in DNA is TGCAGCGTTGGGACCTATGGGGGAGAGACCCAGTACTTC.